The TCR beta chain described here comes from a study of blood T cell repertoires in COVID-19. Germline trimming cut 6 bases from V and 4 bases from J; bases unmatched to any gene: 3. CDR1 ENHRY and CDR2 SYGVKD come from the germline V gene. CDR3 length equals 14 residues. The sample holds a few counts of this clone. Other DNA sequences in the sample encode the same CDR3. TCRdb's table, derived via immunoSEQ multiplex PCR, lists solely in-frame clones and lacks some. The sample has 310,000 or so clones; around 86% are singletons. The sequenced sample consisted of peripheral blood. The rearrangement joins TRBV10-3 to TRBJ1-5; 10 bases are shared with TRBD1. This TCR was sampled from a man in his fifties with active or convalescent COVID-19. The DNA for the CDR3 is TGTGCCATCAGCCGGGACAGGGGAAATCAGCCCCAGCATTTT. Translation gives CAISRDRGNQPQHF.